The 8 T cell receptor beta chains below come from one sample, sequenced in a study of blood T cell repertoires in COVID-19. Produced via immunoSEQ multiplex PCR; TCRdb's table is partial and in-frame only. This sample has approximately 250,000 clones, with around 84% found just once. Material for sequencing was peripheral blood. Receptors were obtained from a woman aged 55-69 years with COVID-19, enrolled during active disease.

The V and J genes are TRBV20-1 and TRBJ1-6, with D tentatively TRBD1 (6 bases). Germline CDR1 DFQATT, CDR2 SNEGSKA (reference sequence). The CDR3 spans 14 residues. Trimming took 3 bases from V and 5 from J, leaving 11 bases between them. The CDR3 DNA reads as TGCAGTGCTAGTTTGGCAGGGGATAATTCACCCCTCCACTTT. Translation gives CSASLAGDNSPLHF.

V and J are TRBV2 and TRBJ1-4; D gene unclear. CDR1 and CDR2 (germline): SNHLY, FYNNEI. The V and J ends lost 7 bases and 7 bases respectively, with 10 bases between them. This CDR3 spans 12 amino acids. CDR3 sequence: CASNFRSEKLFF. CDR3 in DNA: TGTGCCAGCAATTTCAGGTCTGAAAAACTGTTTTTT.

This sequence joins TRBV18 and TRBJ1-2, with 9 bases fitting TRBD1. The CDR3 spans 15 residues. J gave up 4 bases and V 4 bases, and 7 bases lay outside the gene matches. Germline V gene sequence: CDR1 KGHSH, CDR2 LQKENI. CDR3 region: CASSRPGTGIYGYTF. The CDR3, as DNA: TGTGCCAGCTCACGACCCGGGACAGGGATCTATGGCTACACCTTC.

The chain recombines TRBV2 with TRBJ2-5, with a weak D call TRBD2 (6 bases). V lost 7 bases and J 3 bases, leaving 15 bases between the germline ends. This CDR3 has 14 amino acids. Germline CDR1 is SNHLY and CDR2 is FYNNEI. CDR3 in DNA: TGTGCCAGCATGGGACTTGGGGGGAAAGAGACCCAGTACTTC. This gives the protein CASMGLGGKETQYF.

In its sample, this clone was seen once. This chain uses TRBV9 with TRBJ2-1, with TRBD2 matching 11 bases. Germline V gene data show CDR1 as SGDLS and CDR2 as YYNGEE. Unmatched junction bases numbered 5, after V lost 0 bases and J lost 0 bases. There are 18 residues in the CDR3. CDR3 sequence: CASSVGTSGSSSYNEQFF. CDR3 coding DNA: TGTGCCAGCAGCGTAGGGACTAGCGGGTCTAGCTCCTACAATGAGCAGTTCTTC.

This clone was observed a single time. V and J are TRBV7-6 and TRBJ2-7; TRBD2 might be the D (5 bases). This CDR3 region has 17 residues. The V gene lost 0 bases and the J gene lost 0 bases, with 15 bases spanning the gap. CDR1 SGHVS and CDR2 FNYEAQ come from the germline V gene. The CDR3 is CASSLAAAGVNSYEQYF. CDR3 in DNA: TGTGCCAGCAGCTTAGCCGCGGCGGGCGTCAACTCCTACGAGCAGTACTTC.

The chain combines TRBV24-1 with TRBJ2-1; D is ambiguous. The CDR3 spans 13 residues. CDR1 is KGHDR, CDR2 SFDVKD, per germline. Trimming pared 6 bases from V and 0 bases from J, leaving 5 bases between. The CDR3 spells CATSPSSYNEQFF. The CDR3 DNA follows: TGTGCCACCAGTCCTAGCTCCTACAATGAGCAGTTCTTC.

The J gene is TRBJ2-3, the V gene TRBV6-2 or TRBV6-3; 13 bases agree with TRBD2. The V and J ends lost 5 bases and 4 bases, in that order; junction bases with no gene match: 9. The CDR3 runs 17 residues. CDR1 and CDR2 (germline): MNHEY, SVGEGT. The CDR3 protein is CASSLHRTSGSSDTQYF. The DNA for the CDR3 is TGTGCCAGCAGTCTCCATAGGACTAGCGGGAGTTCAGATACGCAGTATTTT.